The clone carrying this T cell receptor beta chain is deemed medium-sized (0.01 to 0.1%). Its antigen remains unidentified. General study results and limits: The TCR gene usage of tumor memory CD4+ T cells clustered together with blood and lymph node memory CD4+ cells and with lymph node naive CD4+ cells. The larger cohort examined one V-J beta rearrangement, not whole repertoires.

Each CDR3 protein gets one entry after TCRdb re-called the 5' RACE reads with MiXCR. The repertoire holds roughly 38,000 distinct CDR3 sequences, about 20% seen once, with about 2.8% in the top ten. Naive CD4+ T cells were purified with Tregs depleted by CD25. Germline-derived CDR1 and CDR2 are ENHRY and SYGVKD. J gave up 5 bases and V 7 bases, and 10 bases lay outside the gene matches. The CDR3 has 16 residues. What was sequenced was naive CD4+ T cells sorted from a lymph node. Specified subset: naive CD4+ T cells, CD4+CD45RA+CD25-. The source of this sequence is a female donor with breast cancer. The V gene is TRBV10-3, the J gene TRBJ2-1; TRBD2 matches at 11 bases. CDR3 protein: CAITSTRLAGNNEQFF. CDR3 nucleotides: TGTGCCATCACCTCCACGCGACTAGCGGGGAACAATGAGCAGTTCTTC.